The T cell receptor beta chain under discussion was sequenced for a study of breast tumors, draining lymph nodes, adjacent tissues. This clonotype appeared many times. Its antigen is not identified. Samples came from axillary lymph nodes draining the breast cancer. TCRdb re-called the multiplex PCR reads through MiXCR, storing one row per CDR3 protein. The repertoire has some 170,000 distinct CDR3 sequences, 33% of them found once; the top ten carry about 3.8%. General study findings and limits: Tumor repertoires ranked between lymph nodes and nontumor tissue in diversity, with V and J gene preferences.

The ends were cut back, 5 bases at V and 3 bases at J, with 13 bases in the middle. CDR3 length equals 15 residues. CDR1 KGHDR and CDR2 SFDVKD come from the germline V gene. J is TRBJ2-1 and V is TRBV24-1; D is unresolved. This TCR derives from a female donor with breast cancer. Some clones in this sample may be carry-over from other donors' samples. The sequenced sample was axillary lymph node tissue. This chain's CDR3 is CATSGRNSYYNEQFF. Written as DNA, the CDR3 is TGTGCCACCAGTGGCAGGAACTCATACTACAATGAGCAGTTCTTC.